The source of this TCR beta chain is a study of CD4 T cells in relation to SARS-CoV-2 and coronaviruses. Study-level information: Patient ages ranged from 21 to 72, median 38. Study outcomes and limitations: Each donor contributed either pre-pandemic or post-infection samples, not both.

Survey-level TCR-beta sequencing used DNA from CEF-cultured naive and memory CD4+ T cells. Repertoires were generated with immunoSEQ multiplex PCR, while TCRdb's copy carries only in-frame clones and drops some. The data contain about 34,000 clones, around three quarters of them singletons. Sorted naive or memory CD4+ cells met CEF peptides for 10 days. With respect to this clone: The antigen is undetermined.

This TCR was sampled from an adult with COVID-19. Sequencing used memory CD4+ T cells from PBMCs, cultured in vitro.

The CDR3 DNA sequence: TGTGCCAGCAGCGACCGCAGGGTAAGCTCGCGTGAGCAGTTCTTC. Its translation: CASSDRRVSSREQFF. The chain uses TRBV7-8 and TRBJ2-1; TRBD1 is a possible D gene (5 bases). V gave up 5 bases and J gave up 9 bases, with 20 bases separating them. CDR3 length: 15 amino acids. CDR1 is SGHVS and CDR2 is FQNEAQ in the germline V gene.